This T cell receptor beta chain was profiled in a study of control samples from healthy donors and cancer patients. In the case of this clone: An end of the junction differs from the germline gene, which may be a read error. Within the sample, other DNA sequences also encode this same CDR3.

This CDR3 spans 14 amino acids. Germline V gene data show CDR1 as LGHDT and CDR2 as YNNKEL (reference sequence). Repertoires were generated with immunoSEQ multiplex PCR, while TCRdb's copy carries only in-frame clones and drops some. The repertoire holds 95,000 to 100,000 clones, with around nine tenths as singletons. The V gene is TRBV3-1 (or the pseudogene TRBV3-2), the J gene TRBJ1-1; TRBD1 agrees at 7 bases. The receptor's source is a man aged 25-45 years in good health. The sequenced material came from blood. In DNA form, the CDR3 reads TGCGCCAGCAGCCTGGACAGGACGATCACTGAAGCTTTCTTT. Its protein is CASSLDRTITEAFF.